Below, 5 T cell receptor beta chains from the same sample are listed, as sequenced in a study of regulatory T cells in long-lasting Graves disease. iRepertoire HTBI primers and Arm-PCR of CDR3 regions built TCR beta libraries. TCRdb re-analysed the multiplex PCR reads in MiXCR, keeping a single row per CDR3 protein. This sample yields almost 350,000 distinct CDR3 sequences, of which 15% to 20% are seen a single time; just under 30% belongs to the top ten. Time point denoted: persistent/refractory GD, antithyroid drugs over 5 years with positive TRAb. Researchers made the TCR library from RNA that was extracted from PBMCs. Sequences were derived from peripheral blood mononuclear cells (PBMCs), sampled when the disease was refractory, from a patient treated with antithyroid drugs. Receptors were obtained from a female donor with Graves disease.

V gene TRBV10-3 combines with J gene TRBJ2-5; TRBD1 agrees at 8 bases. The CDR3 runs 15 residues. The V and J ends lost 6 bases and 2 bases, in that order; junction bases with no gene match: 8. Germline V CDR1 and CDR2: ENHRY, SYGVKD. CDR3 nucleotides: TGTGCCATCAGCAACCCTGGACAGGGACAAGAGACCCAGTACTTC. Its translation is CAISNPGQGQETQYF.

Many counts were recorded for this clonotype. The CDR3: CASSTDRRAYEQYF. As DNA, the CDR3 is TGTGCCAGCAGTACTGACAGGAGAGCCTACGAGCAGTACTTC. The V call is TRBV6-1, the J call TRBJ2-7; TRBD1 might be the D (6 bases). The CDR3 contains 14 residues. Trimming stripped 5 bases from V and 2 bases from J, with 13 bases between. CDR1 is MNHNS, CDR2 SASEGT, per germline.

This clonotype occurred many times. V is TRBV18 and J is TRBJ1-5, with D possibly TRBD1 on 6 matching bases. Trimming took off 6 bases at V and 10 bases at J, with 16 bases between the two ends. Germline-derived CDR1 and CDR2 are KGHSH and LQKENI. The CDR3 contains 13 residues. The CDR3 loop is CASSAGEGFPQHF. The DNA of the CDR3 is TGTGCCAGCTCTGCAGGGGAAGGATTCCCCCAGCATTTT. The whole variable domain, filled in from reference TRBV18 and TRBJ1-5, reads NAGVMQNPRHLVRRRGQEARLRCSPMKGHSHVYWYRQLPEEGLKFMVYLQKENIIDESGMPKERFSAEFPKEGPSILRIQQVVRGDSAAYFCASSAGEGFPQHFGDGTRLSIL.

The chain recombines TRBV6-2 or TRBV6-3 with TRBJ2-1; 10 bases fit TRBD2. The ends lost 6 bases at V and 2 bases at J; junction bases unmatched: 7. The CDR3 totals 16 residues. Germline V CDR1 and CDR2: MNHEY, SVGEGT. CDR3 loop: CASSPTLAGAYNEQFF. The CDR3 DNA reads TGTGCCAGCAGCCCCACCCTAGCGGGGGCCTACAATGAGCAGTTCTTC.

This clonotype has only a few counts. The chain joins TRBV7-9 to TRBJ1-2; maybe TRBD1 (6 bases). The length of the CDR3 is 13 residues. Germline V gives CDR1 SEHNR, CDR2 FQNEAQ (reference sequence). The V end lost 10 bases, the J end lost 6 bases, and 18 bases lay between the germline ends. The CDR3: CATGGPLSDGYTF. CDR3 in DNA: TGTGCCACCGGGGGGCCACTCAGTGATGGCTACACCTTC.